This T cell receptor beta chain was captured in a study of response to subunit inactivated influenza vaccine. Findings and limits, study-wide: T cells newly recruited by each seasonal influenza vaccination are few, the authors suggested.

TCRdb passed the RT-PCR reads through MiXCR, listing each CDR3 protein once. The sample carries approximately 500,000 distinct CDR3 sequences, 10% to 15% recorded once. Concerning this clonotype itself: The antigen remains unidentified.

The starting material was PBMCs from blood, obtained about 6 weeks after vaccination. The clonotype comes from a man aged 50-59 years who received an inactivated influenza vaccine.

Here the CDR3 reads CASSHTPGYNEQFF. The CDR3 DNA is TGCGCCAGCAGTCATACACCGGGTTACAATGAGCAGTTCTTC. V and J are TRBV5-1 and TRBJ2-1, with D unclear. Germline CDR1 is SGHRS and CDR2 is YFSETQ. There are 14 residues in the CDR3. The V gene lost 5 bases and the J gene lost 4 bases, with 13 bases spanning the gap.